This TCR beta chain was profiled in a study of T cells in Graves' hyperthyroidism and ophthalmopathy. Study at large: It was at initial diagnosis, before any treatment, that peripheral blood was collected.

The germline V gene has CDR1 SNHLY and CDR2 FYNNEI. CDR3 length equals 14 residues. V dropped 8 bases and J dropped 0 bases, with 12 bases sitting between them. This clonotype was seen ten or more times. Antigen: not known. It was RNA transcripts that yielded the amplified TCR beta CDR3 regions. Primed by the HTBI set, a first-round RT-PCR was run on the TCR CDR3. TCRdb recomputed calls from the multiplex PCR reads with MiXCR, one row per CDR3 protein. The repertoire includes about 380,000 distinct CDR3 sequences, about 14% of them detected once, and around 19% sits in the top ten. Subjects with ophthalmopathy showed a Clinical Activity Score no lower than 3, a NOSPECS grade no lower than 4, and a duration shorter than 3 months. Study-level findings and limits: Ophthalmopathy prediction by the model preceded onset by a median about 6.8 months. Most clonotypes expanded in thyroid above 0.001 were likewise present in blood.

Input material: blood. The chain joins TRBV2 to TRBJ2-3; D is unresolved. This clonotype originated in a woman aged 25 to 39 with Graves' ophthalmopathy. CDR3 in amino acids: CASSITASTDTQYF. CDR3 nucleotide sequence: TGTGCCAGCTCTATCACAGCCAGCACAGATACGCAGTATTTT.